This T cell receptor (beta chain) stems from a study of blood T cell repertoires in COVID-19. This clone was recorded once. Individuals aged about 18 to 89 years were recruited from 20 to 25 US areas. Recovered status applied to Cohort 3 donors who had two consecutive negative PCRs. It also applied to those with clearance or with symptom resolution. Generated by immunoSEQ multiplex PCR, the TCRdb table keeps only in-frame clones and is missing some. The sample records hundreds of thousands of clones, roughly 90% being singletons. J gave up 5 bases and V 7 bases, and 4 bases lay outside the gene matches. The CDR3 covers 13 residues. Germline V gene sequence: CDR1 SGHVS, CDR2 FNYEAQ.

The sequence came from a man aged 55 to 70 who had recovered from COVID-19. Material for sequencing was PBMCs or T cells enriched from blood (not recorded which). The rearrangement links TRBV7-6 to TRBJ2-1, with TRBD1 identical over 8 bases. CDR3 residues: CASNQDRDNEQFF. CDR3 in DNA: TGTGCCAGCAACCAGGACAGGGACAATGAGCAGTTCTTC.